The entry below gives a single TCR delta chain sequence along with its context. Its antigen remains unidentified. Only one base separates this from a far larger clonotype, so it likely reflects a read error. Per germline, CDR1 GEAIGNYY and CDR2 EKD. The CDR3 spans 20 residues. TCRdb reapplied CATT to the RT-PCR reads. The sample carries about 290 delta-chain clones, around two fifths recorded once. These data are taken from a study of gammadelta T cells in human blood. Study results and limitations: Microbial exposure appeared to drive polyclonal γδ T cell expansion after birth.

The receptor was isolated from a human donor. Sequencing used Vgamma9Vdelta2 gamma-delta T cells from infant blood. Here the V gene is TRDV2, but the J gene went uncalled; the tabulated D call, TRDD3, remains unverified against the DNA. The CDR3: CACDTVLGDTSSWDTRQTFF. The CDR3 DNA sequence: TGTGCCTGTGACACTGTACTGGGGGATACTAGCTCCTGGGACACCCGACAGACGTTTTTC.